These T cell receptor beta chains were read from a single sample in a study of patients and donors after allogeneic stem cell transplantation. Via MiXCR, TCRdb re-called the RT-PCR reads, giving one row per CDR3 protein. The sample lists approximately 430,000 distinct CDR3 sequences, roughly 17% occurring once. Sequenced sample: blood, either unsorted or a sorted T cell fraction (not recorded which). The source is a human donor who was either an allogeneic HSCT recipient or a stem cell or donor lymphocyte infusion donor (not recorded which). It is not recorded whose cells these are; they may come from a transplant donor. The CDR3 runs from the conserved cysteine through the conserved F or W. Each record gives: J gene, D gene, clone size, V gene, CDR3 protein, CDR3 DNA. A D gene is named only where the DNA matches it firmly. Clone sizes are given selectively: once, few, many, or a class where the clone is expanded.

TRBJ1-2,.,.,TRBV7-9,CASSLVETGHKGYTF,TGTGCCAGCAGCTTAGTGGAGACAGGCCATAAAGGCTACACCTTC
TRBJ1-5,.,few,TRBV27,CASSLSSSQPQHF,TGTGCCAGCAGTTTATCGTCTAGTCAGCCCCAGCATTTT
TRBJ2-5,.,.,TRBV12-3/TRBV12-4,CASSPGGKETQYF,TGTGCCAGCTCCCCGGGGGGCAAGGAGACCCAGTACTTC
TRBJ2-2,.,.,TRBV28,CAMMNPNTGELFF,TGTGCCATGATGAACCCGAACACCGGGGAGCTGTTTTTT
TRBJ1-4,.,many,TRBV7-9,CASSLELTGEKLFF,TGTGCCAGCAGCTTAGAGTTGACAGGCGAAAAACTGTTTTTT
TRBJ1-3,.,.,TRBV28,CASSFARVSGNTIYF,TGTGCCAGCAGTTTCGCCAGGGTATCTGGAAACACCATATATTTT
TRBJ2-7,.,.,TRBV27,CASSTGHEQYF,TGTGCCAGCAGTACGGGACACGAGCAGTACTTC
TRBJ1-1,.,.,TRBV2,CASISSGGWTEAFF,TGTGCCAGCATCTCCTCCGGGGGATGGACTGAAGCTTTCTTT
TRBJ1-2,.,few,TRBV6-9,CARLRGRF,TGTGCCAGGTTGAGGGGACGCTTC
TRBJ2-7,TRBD1,few,TRBV18,CASSPGQLYEQYF,TGTGCCAGCTCACCGGGACAGTTGTACGAGCAGTACTTC
TRBJ2-7,TRBD1,few,TRBV30,CAYRQGTYEQYF,TGTGCCTACCGACAGGGGACCTACGAGCAGTACTTC
TRBJ1-1,.,few,TRBV7-9,CASRTDRARGVSTEAFF,TGTGCCAGCAGGACCGACCGGGCCCGAGGGGTGAGCACTGAAGCTTTCTTT
TRBJ1-1,.,few,TRBV5-1,CASSLVGAPETEAFF,TGCGCCAGCAGCTTGGTTGGGGCGCCTGAGACTGAAGCTTTCTTT
TRBJ2-5,TRBD2,.,TRBV30,CAWSVGAGAFETQYF,TGTGCCTGGAGTGTAGGAGCGGGGGCCTTTGAGACCCAGTACTTC
TRBJ2-6,.,.,TRBV2,CASSERRAFDPESGANVLTF,TGTGCCAGCAGTGAAAGAAGAGCTTTCGACCCCGAGTCTGGGGCCAACGTCCTGACTTTC
TRBJ1-1,TRBD1,many,TRBV10-3,CGRQGNTEAFF,TGTGGACGACAGGGGAACACTGAAGCTTTCTTT
TRBJ2-3,TRBD2,.,TRBV6-5,CASSYERGSTDTQYF,TGTGCCAGCAGTTACGAGCGGGGGAGCACAGATACGCAGTATTTT
TRBJ2-2,TRBD1,.,TRBV10-3,CAIRPGTGGTGELFF,TGTGCCATCAGGCCCGGGACAGGGGGCACCGGGGAGCTGTTTTTT
TRBJ2-2,TRBD2,.,TRBV5-1,CASSSTGGASTGELFF,TGCGCCAGCAGCTCTACCGGGGGGGCCTCGACCGGGGAGCTGTTTTTT
TRBJ2-7,TRBD2,.,TRBV6-1,CASNGLAPYEQYF,TGTGCCAGCAATGGACTAGCGCCATACGAGCAGTACTTC
TRBJ2-3,.,few,TRBV2,CASSGYSGITDTQYF,TGTGCCAGCAGTGGGTATAGCGGCATCACAGATACGCAGTATTTT
TRBJ1-1,.,.,TRBV7-9,CASSSSPTLHTEAFF,TGTGCCAGCAGCTCTTCTCCCACCCTCCACACTGAAGCTTTCTTT
TRBJ2-7,TRBD2,few,TRBV9,CASSSVAGGPSYEQYF,TGTGCCAGCAGCTCGGTGGCGGGAGGGCCCTCCTACGAGCAGTACTTC
TRBJ2-3,.,.,TRBV7-9,CASSPGKSDTQYF,TGTGCCAGCAGCCCCGGGAAGTCAGATACGCAGTATTTT
TRBJ1-5,.,few,TRBV12-3/TRBV12-4,CASSLAGTMQPQHF,TGTGCCAGCAGTTTAGCGGGCACTATGCAGCCCCAGCATTTT
TRBJ2-3,.,few,TRBV19,CASSMGLPTQYF,TGTGCCAGTAGTATGGGACTCCCCACGCAGTATTTT
TRBJ2-2,TRBD2,.,TRBV9,CASSVAGTSGGRTGELFF,TGTGCCAGCAGCGTAGCTGGGACTAGCGGGGGCCGCACCGGGGAGCTGTTTTTT
TRBJ2-2,TRBD1,few,TRBV10-2,CASRDSTGGIAGELFF,TGCGCCAGCAGAGATTCGACAGGGGGTATCGCCGGGGAGCTGTTTTTT
TRBJ2-7,TRBD2,few,TRBV20-1,CSARPRDYPYEQYF,TGCAGTGCTAGGCCGCGGGACTATCCCTACGAGCAGTACTTC
TRBJ2-2,.,.,TRBV6-2/TRBV6-3,CASRAAGNTGELFF,TGTGCCAGCAGGGCAGCCGGGAACACCGGGGAGCTGTTTTTT
TRBJ2-1,.,.,TRBV11-3,CASSDPPRRGNEQFF,TGTGCCAGCAGCGATCCTCCTAGGCGGGGCAATGAGCAGTTCTTC
TRBJ2-3,.,.,TRBV5-1,CASSLEGSRDTQYF,TGCGCCAGCAGCTTGGAGGGTAGCCGGGATACGCAGTATTTT
TRBJ2-3,.,few,TRBV5-5,CASSQWGGQGFPYTQYF,TGTGCCAGCAGCCAATGGGGGGGGCAGGGGTTTCCCTATACGCAGTATTTT